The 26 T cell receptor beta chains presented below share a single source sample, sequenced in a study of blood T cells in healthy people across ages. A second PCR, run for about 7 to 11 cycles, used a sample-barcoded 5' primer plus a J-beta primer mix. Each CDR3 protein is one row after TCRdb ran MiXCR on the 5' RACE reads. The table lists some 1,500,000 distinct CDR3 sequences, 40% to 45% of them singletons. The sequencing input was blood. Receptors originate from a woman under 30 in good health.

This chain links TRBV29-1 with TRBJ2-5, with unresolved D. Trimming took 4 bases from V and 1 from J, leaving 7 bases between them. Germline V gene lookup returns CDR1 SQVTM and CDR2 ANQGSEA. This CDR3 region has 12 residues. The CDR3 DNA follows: TGCAGCGTTGTTTGGGTCCAAGAGACCCAGTACTTC. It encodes CSVVWVQETQYF.

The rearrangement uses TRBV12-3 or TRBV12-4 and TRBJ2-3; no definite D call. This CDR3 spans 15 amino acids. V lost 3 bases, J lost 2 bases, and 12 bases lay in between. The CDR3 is CASSFSAPNTDTQYF. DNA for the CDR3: TGTGCCAGCAGTTTCTCCGCGCCAAACACAGATACGCAGTATTTT.

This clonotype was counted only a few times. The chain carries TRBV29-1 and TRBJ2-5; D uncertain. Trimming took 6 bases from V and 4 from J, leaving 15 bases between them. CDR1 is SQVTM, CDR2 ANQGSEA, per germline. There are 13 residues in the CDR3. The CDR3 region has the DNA TGCAGCGTCGCGGTAGTCTGGGGAGAGACCCAGTACTTC. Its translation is CSVAVVWGETQYF.

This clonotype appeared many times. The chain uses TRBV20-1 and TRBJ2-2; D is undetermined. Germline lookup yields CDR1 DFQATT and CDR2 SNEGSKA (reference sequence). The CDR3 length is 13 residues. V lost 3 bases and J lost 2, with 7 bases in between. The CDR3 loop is CSARARNTGELFF. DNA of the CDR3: TGCAGTGCTAGGGCTCGAAACACCGGGGAGCTGTTTTTT.

The CDR3 here is CASLGGATSTDTQYF. The CDR3 coding sequence is TGTGCCAGCCTCGGGGGGGCTACCAGCACAGATACGCAGTATTTT. V is TRBV18 and J is TRBJ2-3, with 8 bases lining up with TRBD2. There are 15 residues in the CDR3. Germline V gene lookup returns CDR1 KGHSH and CDR2 LQKENI. V gave up 8 bases and J gave up 0 bases; unmatched junction bases: 7.

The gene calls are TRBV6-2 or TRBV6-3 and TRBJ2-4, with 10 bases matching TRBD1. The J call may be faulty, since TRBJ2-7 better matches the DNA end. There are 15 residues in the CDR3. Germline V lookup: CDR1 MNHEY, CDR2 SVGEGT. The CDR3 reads CASSCSGTGAHEQYF. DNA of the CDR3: TGTGCCAGCAGTTGCTCCGGGACAGGGGCCCACGAGCAGTACTTC.

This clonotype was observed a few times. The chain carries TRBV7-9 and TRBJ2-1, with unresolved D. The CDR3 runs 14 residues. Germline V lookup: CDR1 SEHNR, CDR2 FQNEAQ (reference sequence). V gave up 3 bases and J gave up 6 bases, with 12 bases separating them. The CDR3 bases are TGTGCCAGCAGCTTGGAATCCCGTCCCAATGAGCAGTTCTTC. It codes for CASSLESRPNEQFF.

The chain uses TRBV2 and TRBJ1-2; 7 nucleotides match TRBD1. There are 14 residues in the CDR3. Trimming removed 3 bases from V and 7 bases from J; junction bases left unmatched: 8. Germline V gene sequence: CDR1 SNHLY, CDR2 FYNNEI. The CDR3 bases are TGTGCCAGCAGTGACGTAGGGGGCGTGAGTGGCTACACCTTC. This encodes CASSDVGGVSGYTF.

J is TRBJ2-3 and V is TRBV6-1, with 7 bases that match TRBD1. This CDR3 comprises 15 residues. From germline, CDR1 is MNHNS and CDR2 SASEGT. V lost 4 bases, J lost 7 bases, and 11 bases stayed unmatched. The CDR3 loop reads CASSGRQGSWNTQYF. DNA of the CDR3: TGTGCCAGCAGTGGACGACAGGGCTCTTGGAATACGCAGTATTTT.

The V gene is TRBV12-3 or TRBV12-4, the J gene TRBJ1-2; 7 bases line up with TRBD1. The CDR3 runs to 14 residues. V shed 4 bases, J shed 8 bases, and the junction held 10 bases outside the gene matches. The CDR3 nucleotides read TGTGCCAGCAGTTCGGGACAGTCTAGGGAAGGCTACACCTTC. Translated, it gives CASSSGQSREGYTF.

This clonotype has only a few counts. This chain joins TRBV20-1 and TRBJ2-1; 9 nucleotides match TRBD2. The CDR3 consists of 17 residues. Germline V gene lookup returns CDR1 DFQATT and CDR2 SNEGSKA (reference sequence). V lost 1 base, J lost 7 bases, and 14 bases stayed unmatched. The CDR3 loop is CSARGSLLAGIGNEQFF. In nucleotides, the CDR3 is TGCAGTGCTAGAGGCTCCTTACTAGCGGGTATAGGGAATGAGCAGTTCTTC.

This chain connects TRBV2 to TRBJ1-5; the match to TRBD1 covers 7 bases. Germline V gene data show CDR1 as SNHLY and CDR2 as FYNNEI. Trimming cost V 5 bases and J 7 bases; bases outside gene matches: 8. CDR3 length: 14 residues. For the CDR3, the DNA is TGTGCCAGCAGTATACAGGGGTATGAGCAGCCCCAGCATTTT. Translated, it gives CASSIQGYEQPQHF.

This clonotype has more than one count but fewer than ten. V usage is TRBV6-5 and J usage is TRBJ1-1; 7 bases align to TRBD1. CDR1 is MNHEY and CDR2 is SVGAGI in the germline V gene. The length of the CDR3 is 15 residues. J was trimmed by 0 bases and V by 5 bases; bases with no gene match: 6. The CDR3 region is CASSKGQLMNTEAFF. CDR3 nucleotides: TGTGCCAGCAGTAAGGGACAGCTAATGAACACTGAAGCTTTCTTT.

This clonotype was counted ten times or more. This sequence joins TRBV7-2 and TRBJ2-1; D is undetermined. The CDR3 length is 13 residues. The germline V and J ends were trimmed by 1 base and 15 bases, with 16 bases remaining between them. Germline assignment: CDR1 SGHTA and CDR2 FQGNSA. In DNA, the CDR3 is TGTGCCAGCAGCTTAGAAGGCAGCCATTTCCGGTTCTTC. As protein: CASSLEGSHFRFF.

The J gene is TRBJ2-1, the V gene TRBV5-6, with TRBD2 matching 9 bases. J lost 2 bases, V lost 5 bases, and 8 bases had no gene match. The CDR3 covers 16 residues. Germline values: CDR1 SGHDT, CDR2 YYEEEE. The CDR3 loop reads CASRYPGLATYNEQFF. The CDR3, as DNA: TGTGCCAGCAGATATCCGGGACTAGCAACCTACAATGAGCAGTTCTTC.

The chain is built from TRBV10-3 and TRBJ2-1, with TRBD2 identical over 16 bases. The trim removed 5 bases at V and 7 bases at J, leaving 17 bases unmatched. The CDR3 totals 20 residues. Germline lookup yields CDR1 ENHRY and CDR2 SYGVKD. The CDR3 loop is CAISHTPGLAGGREKNEQFF. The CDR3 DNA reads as TGTGCCATCAGTCATACTCCGGGACTAGCGGGGGGGCGTGAAAAAAATGAGCAGTTCTTC.

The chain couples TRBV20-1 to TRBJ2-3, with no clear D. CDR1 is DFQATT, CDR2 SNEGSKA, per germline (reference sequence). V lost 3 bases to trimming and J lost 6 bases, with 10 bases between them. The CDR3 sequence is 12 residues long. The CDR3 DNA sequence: TGCAGTGCTAGTTCCAGCGTGGATACGCAGTATTTT. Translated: CSASSSVDTQYF.

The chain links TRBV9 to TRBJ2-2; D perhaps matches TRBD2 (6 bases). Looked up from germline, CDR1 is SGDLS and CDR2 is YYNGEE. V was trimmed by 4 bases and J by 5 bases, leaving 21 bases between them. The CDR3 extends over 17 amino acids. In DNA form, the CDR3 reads TGTGCCAGCAGCCCCGGAGCGGCCCCGACTAGGACCGGGGAGCTGTTTTTT. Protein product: CASSPGAAPTRTGELFF.

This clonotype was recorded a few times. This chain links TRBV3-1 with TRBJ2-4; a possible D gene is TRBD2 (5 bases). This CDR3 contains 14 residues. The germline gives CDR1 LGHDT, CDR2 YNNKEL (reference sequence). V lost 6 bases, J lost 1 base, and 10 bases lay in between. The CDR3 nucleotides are TGTGCCAGCAGGGCCCCGGGGGCCAAAAACATTCAGTACTTC. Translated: CASRAPGAKNIQYF.

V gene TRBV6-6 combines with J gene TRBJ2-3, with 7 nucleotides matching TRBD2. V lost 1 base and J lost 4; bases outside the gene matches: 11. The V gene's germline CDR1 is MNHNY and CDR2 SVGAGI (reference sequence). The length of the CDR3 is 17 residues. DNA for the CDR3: TGTGCCAGCAGTTACTTGGGTAGCGGGCCTGCCCCAGATACGCAGTATTTT. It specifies CASSYLGSGPAPDTQYF.

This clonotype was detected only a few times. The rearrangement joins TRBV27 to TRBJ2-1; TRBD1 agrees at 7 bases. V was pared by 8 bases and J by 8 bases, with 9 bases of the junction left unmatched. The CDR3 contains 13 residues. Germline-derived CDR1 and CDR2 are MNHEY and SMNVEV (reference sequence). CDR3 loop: CASGGQALDEQFF. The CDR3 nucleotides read TGTGCCAGCGGAGGACAGGCTCTCGATGAGCAGTTCTTC.

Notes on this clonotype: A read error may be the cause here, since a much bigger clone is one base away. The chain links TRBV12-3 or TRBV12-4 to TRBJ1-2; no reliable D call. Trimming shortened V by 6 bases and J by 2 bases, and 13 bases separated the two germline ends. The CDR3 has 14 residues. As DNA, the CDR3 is TGTGCCAGCAGCCACAGCTGGTCCAACTATGGCTACACCTTC. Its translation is CASSHSWSNYGYTF.

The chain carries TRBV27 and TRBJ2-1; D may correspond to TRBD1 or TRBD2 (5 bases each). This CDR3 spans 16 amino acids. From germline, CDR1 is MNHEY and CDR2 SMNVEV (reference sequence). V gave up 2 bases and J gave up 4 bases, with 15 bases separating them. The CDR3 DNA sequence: TGTGCCAGCAGTTTAGGGACCAGTGGGGGATACAATGAGCAGTTCTTC. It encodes CASSLGTSGGYNEQFF.

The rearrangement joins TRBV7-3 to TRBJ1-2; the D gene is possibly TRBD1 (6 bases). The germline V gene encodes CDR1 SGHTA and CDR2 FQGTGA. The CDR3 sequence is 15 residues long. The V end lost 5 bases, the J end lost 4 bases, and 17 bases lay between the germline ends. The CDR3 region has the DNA TGTGCCAGCAGCCTAGGGGGTCGGATGGGCTATGGCTACACCTTC. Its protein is CASSLGGRMGYGYTF. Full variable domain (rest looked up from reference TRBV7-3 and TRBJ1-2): GAGVSQTPSNKVTEKGKYVELRCDPISGHTALYWYRQSLGQGPEFLIYFQGTGAADDSGLPNDRFFAVRPEGSVSTLKIQRTERGDSAVYLCASSLGGRMGYGYTFGSGTRLTVV.

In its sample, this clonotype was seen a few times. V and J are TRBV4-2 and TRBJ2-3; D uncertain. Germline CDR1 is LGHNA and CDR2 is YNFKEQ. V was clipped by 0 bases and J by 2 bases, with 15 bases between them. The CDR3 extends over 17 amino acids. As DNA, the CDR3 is TGTGCCAGCAGCCAAGAACTCCTGGCGGTAAACACAGATACGCAGTATTTT. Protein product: CASSQELLAVNTDTQYF.

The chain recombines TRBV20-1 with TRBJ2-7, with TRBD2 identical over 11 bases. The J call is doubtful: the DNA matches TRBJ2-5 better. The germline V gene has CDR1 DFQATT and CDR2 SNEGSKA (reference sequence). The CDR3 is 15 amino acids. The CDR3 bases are TGCAGTGCTAGAGATCCTTTAGCGGGAGGGTCGACCCAGTACTTC. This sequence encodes CSARDPLAGGSTQYF.